This T cell receptor (beta chain) is from a study of T cells in Graves' hyperthyroidism and ophthalmopathy. The sample holds many counts of this clonotype. Those patients with uncontrolled infection, other autoimmune disease, pregnancy or lactation were excluded. RNA transcripts yielded amplified TCR beta CDR3 regions. In the first-round RT-PCR of the TCR CDR3, the HTBI primer set was used. Each CDR3 protein gets one entry after TCRdb re-called the multiplex PCR reads with MiXCR. Of about 610,000 distinct CDR3 sequences in the sample, roughly 14% were seen once. The J segment lost 2 bases and the V segment lost 5 bases, leaving 8 bases of the junction unmatched. CDR3 length: 16 residues. The V gene's germline CDR1 is SQVTM and CDR2 ANQGSEA.

This chain connects TRBV29-1 to TRBJ2-7, with 14 bases matching TRBD2. The sequence came from a woman aged 40 to 55 with Graves' ophthalmopathy. The sample taken for sequencing was blood. The CDR3 DNA reads as TGCAGCGTTCCGGGACTAGCGGGAGTGGGGACCTACGAGCAGTACTTC. As protein: CSVPGLAGVGTYEQYF.